These 20 T cell receptor beta chains originate from one sample sequenced in a study of control samples from healthy donors and cancer patients. Using immunoSEQ multiplex PCR, the repertoire was profiled, and TCRdb retains in-frame clones only, with some absent. The sample records some 120,000 clones, about 90% being singletons. Specimen: blood. Receptors were obtained from a man aged 50 or older in good health.

This clone appeared once. The V and J genes are TRBV6-5 and TRBJ1-2, with 7 bases fitting TRBD1. V shed 4 bases, J shed 1 base, and the junction held 9 bases outside the gene matches. CDR3 size: 16 residues. Germline V gene data show CDR1 as MNHEY and CDR2 as SVGAGI. The CDR3 DNA sequence: TGTGCCAGCAGTTCTAAAACAGGGGAGGGTAACTATGGCTACACCTTC. Translating it yields CASSSKTGEGNYGYTF.

The chain carries TRBV9 and TRBJ2-4; weak D call: TRBD1 (7 bases). V was shortened by 3 bases and J by 7 bases, with 20 bases between the two germline ends. Germline V gene lookup returns CDR1 SGDLS and CDR2 YYNGEE. The CDR3 is 16 amino acids. The DNA of the CDR3 is TGTGCCAGCAGCGCCGGACAGGAAAGCCGGGGGAACATTCAGTACTTC. This codes for CASSAGQESRGNIQYF.

J is TRBJ1-1 and V is TRBV12-2; TRBD1, the table's D call, lacks a check against the DNA. TRBV12-2 is listed as a pseudogene. The CDR3 spans 16 residues. CDR3 sequence: CASRLDRGPGNTEAFF. The CDR3 DNA follows: TGTGCAAGTCGCTTGGACAGGGGGCCTGGGAACACTGAAGCTTTCTTT.

The chain links TRBV12-3 or TRBV12-4 to TRBJ2-7; perhaps D is TRBD1 or TRBD2 (5 bases each). CDR3 length equals 12 residues. V gave up 0 bases and J gave up 10 bases, with 10 bases separating them. The CDR3 sequence: CASSLAPGPQYF. The CDR3 region has the DNA TGTGCCAGCAGTTTAGCGCCGGGGCCCCAGTACTTC.

The chain uses TRBV11-2 and TRBJ2-7; 10 bases line up with TRBD2. CDR3 length: 14 amino acids. Germline V gives CDR1 SGHAT, CDR2 FQNNGV. V gave up 7 bases and J gave up 4 bases; unmatched junction bases: 7. CDR3 DNA: TGTGCCAGCAACCCCGGGACTAGCGTTTACGAGCAGTACTTC. Protein: CASNPGTSVYEQYF.

The gene calls are TRBV6-2 or TRBV6-3 and TRBJ1-6; tentative D call: TRBD1 (6 bases). This CDR3 has 14 residues. V was trimmed by 2 bases and J by 6 bases, leaving 8 bases between them. CDR1 is MNHEY and CDR2 is SVGEGT in the germline V gene. For the CDR3, the DNA is TGTGCCAGCAGTTACGGACAGTTTAATTCACCCCTCCACTTT. It yields the protein CASSYGQFNSPLHF.

This rearrangement joins TRBV6-1 to TRBJ1-4; 7 positions agree with TRBD1. The trim removed 1 base at V and 1 base at J, leaving 6 bases unmatched. Looked up from germline, CDR1 is MNHNS and CDR2 is SASEGT. The CDR3 is 17 amino acids. This CDR3 reads CASSEGGAGGTNEKLFF. The CDR3 DNA follows: TGTGCCAGCAGTGAAGGGGGGGCAGGGGGAACTAATGAAAAACTGTTTTTT.

V gene TRBV29-1 combines with J gene TRBJ2-1; D assignment may be TRBD1 or TRBD2 (6 bases each). The CDR3 length is 14 residues. V lost 5 bases and J 6 bases, leaving 17 bases between the germline ends. Germline CDR1 and CDR2: SQVTM and ANQGSEA. The CDR3 DNA reads TGCAGCGTTTGGGGCGGGACATGGTCCAATGAGCAGTTCTTC. Residues: CSVWGGTWSNEQFF.

The V and J genes are TRBV9 and TRBJ1-6; 8 nucleotides match TRBD1. The CDR3 contains 14 residues. Germline V gives CDR1 SGDLS, CDR2 YYNGEE. V gave up 4 bases and J gave up 10 bases; unmatched junction bases: 7. CDR3 sequence reads: CASSPQGAKSPLHF. Written as DNA, the CDR3 is TGTGCCAGCAGCCCCCAGGGGGCGAAATCACCCCTCCACTTT.

The rearrangement links TRBV6-2 or TRBV6-3 to TRBJ2-3; D unclear. Trimming stripped 2 bases from V and 2 bases from J, with 8 bases between. Per germline, CDR1 MNHEY and CDR2 SVGEGT. CDR3 size: 14 residues. The CDR3 is CASSYPVDTDTQYF. The CDR3 DNA reads as TGTGCCAGCAGTTACCCGGTCGACACAGATACGCAGTATTTT.

The rearrangement links TRBV11-2 to TRBJ2-7, with a possible D match to TRBD2 (7 bases). Trimming stripped 2 bases from V and 0 bases from J, with 14 bases between. The CDR3 loop spans 16 amino acids. Germline-derived CDR1 and CDR2 are SGHAT and FQNNGV. CDR3 sequence: CASSLIRGGHSYEQYF. The CDR3 DNA follows: TGTGCCAGCAGCTTAATAAGGGGGGGGCACTCCTACGAGCAGTACTTC.

The DNA of the CDR3 is TGCGCCAGCAGCGGCGGAGGCTCCTACGAGCAGTACTTC. As protein: CASSGGGSYEQYF. The chain links TRBV5-1 to TRBJ2-7, with a tentative D call TRBD2 (5 bases). The germline V and J ends were trimmed by 4 bases and 0 bases, with 8 bases remaining between them. Germline values: CDR1 SGHRS, CDR2 YFSETQ. There are 13 residues in the CDR3.

The chain employs TRBV6-5 and TRBJ1-4; D call uncertain. Germline V CDR1 and CDR2: MNHEY, SVGAGI. This CDR3 comprises 15 residues. Trimming pared 0 bases from V and 4 bases from J, leaving 9 bases between. CDR3 bases: TGTGCCAGCAGTTACTCAGGGAATAGTAATGAAAAACTGTTTTTT. Its translation is CASSYSGNSNEKLFF.

The rearrangement uses TRBV4-3 and TRBJ2-7, with D perhaps matching TRBD2 (6 bases). Looked up from germline, CDR1 is LGHNA and CDR2 is YSLEER. This CDR3 comprises 15 residues. Trimming took 0 bases from V and 5 from J, leaving 14 bases between them. In nucleotides, the CDR3 is TGCGCCAGCAGCCAAGAAGGAAGGAGGGGCGACGAGCAGTACTTC. Translating it yields CASSQEGRRGDEQYF.

The chain couples TRBV7-2 to TRBJ1-1; 7 bases agree with TRBD1. The CDR3 has 13 residues. Germline CDR1 SGHTA, CDR2 FQGNSA. V gave up 2 bases and J gave up 6 bases; unmatched junction bases: 3. CDR3 in amino acids: CASSLRQGAEAFF. CDR3 sequence (DNA): TGTGCCAGCAGCTTACGTCAGGGGGCTGAAGCTTTCTTT.

This rearrangement joins TRBV5-1 to TRBJ1-5; weak D call: TRBD1 (5 bases). Germline V gene lookup returns CDR1 SGHRS and CDR2 YFSETQ. The CDR3 runs to 15 residues. V lost 0 bases to trimming and J lost 4 bases, with 11 bases between them. DNA of the CDR3: TGCGCCAGCAGCTTGGATGGACAAGGAAATCAGCCCCAGCATTTT. It yields the protein CASSLDGQGNQPQHF.

This CDR3 reads CASSVTGGFGYTF. DNA for the CDR3: TGTGCCAGCAGTGTCACAGGGGGTTTTGGCTACACCTTC. The gene calls are TRBV12-3 or TRBV12-4 and TRBJ1-2, with TRBD1 matching over 8 bases. The CDR3 runs to 13 residues. The trim removed 5 bases at V and 7 bases at J, leaving 6 bases unmatched.

This chain uses TRBV27 with TRBJ2-3, with D unclear. Germline V gene lookup returns CDR1 MNHEY and CDR2 SMNVEV (reference sequence). This CDR3 region has 17 residues. Trimming stripped 0 bases from V and 0 bases from J, with 13 bases between. CDR3 protein: CASSLSDLGRSTDTQYF. In DNA form, the CDR3 reads TGTGCCAGCAGTTTATCGGACCTAGGCAGGAGCACAGATACGCAGTATTTT.

The chain couples TRBV11-2 to TRBJ1-4; D gene uncertain. Per germline, CDR1 SGHAT and CDR2 FQNNGV. V shed 0 bases and J shed 7 bases, with 6 bases lying between them. This CDR3 has 13 amino acids. CDR3 in amino acids: CASSLDISEKLFF. The CDR3 bases are TGTGCCAGCAGCTTAGATATCAGTGAAAAACTGTTTTTT.

This chain uses TRBV2 with TRBJ1-1, with D possibly matching TRBD1 (6 bases). Germline V CDR1 and CDR2: SNHLY, FYNNEI. This CDR3 region has 12 residues. Trimming shortened V by 8 bases and J by 1 base, and 8 bases separated the two germline ends. CDR3 in amino acids: CASVTGNTEAFF. CDR3 sequence (DNA): TGTGCCAGCGTGACAGGGAACACTGAAGCTTTCTTT.